The rows below give T cell receptor beta chains drawn from one sample of a study of T cells in Graves' hyperthyroidism and ophthalmopathy. One entry per CDR3 protein results from TCRdb running MiXCR on the multiplex PCR reads. This table holds over 300,000 distinct CDR3 sequences, approximately 13% found once. Sequencing was performed on blood. Receptor source: a woman aged 55-69 years with Graves' hyperthyroidism. Both conserved end residues are part of each CDR3. A D gene is named only where the DNA matches it firmly. A clone size is listed for some rows: how often the clone was seen (once, few, many), or a class if it is expanded.

>TRBV3-1|12|TRBJ2-4|many|NA
CASSPGVGIQYF
TGTGCCAGCAGCCCCGGGGTGGGCATTCAGTACTTC
>TRBV6-1|15|TRBJ1-4|NA|TRBD1
CASNLGQGSHEKLFF
TGTGCCAGCAACTTGGGACAGGGATCTCATGAAAAACTGTTTTTT
>TRBV15|16|TRBJ1-3|few|NA
CATSRDFGSSGNTIYF
TGTGCCACCAGCAGAGATTTTGGCAGCTCTGGAAACACCATATATTTT
>TRBV7-2|14|TRBJ1-1|few|TRBD1
CASSLQGALTEAFF
TGTGCCAGCAGCTTACAGGGGGCGCTCACTGAAGCTTTCTTT
>TRBV28|15|TRBJ1-6|many|TRBD1
CASSSGQGLDSPLHF
TGTGCCAGCAGTTCCGGACAGGGGTTGGATTCACCCCTCCACTTT
>TRBV20-1|13|TRBJ2-7|many|TRBD1
CSARRDRGYEQYF
TGCAGTGCTAGAAGGGACAGGGGCTACGAGCAGTACTTC
>TRBV3-1|14|TRBJ2-5|many|NA
CASSQGASAETQYF
TGTGCCAGCAGCCAAGGGGCTAGCGCCGAGACCCAGTACTTC
>TRBV18|16|TRBJ1-1|many|NA
CASSPPPLWGNTEAFF
TGTGCCAGCTCACCACCGCCTTTGTGGGGGAACACTGAAGCTTTCTTT
>TRBV29-1|14|TRBJ1-5|NA|NA
CSVAVGGGNQPQHF
TGCAGCGTTGCAGTGGGGGGGGGCAATCAGCCCCAGCATTTT
>TRBV2|15|TRBJ2-3|many|NA
CASSEQQGYTDTQYF
TGTGCCAGCAGTGAACAGCAGGGGTATACAGATACGCAGTATTTT